The present T cell receptor beta chain was sequenced within a study of T cell responses to AZD1222 COVID-19 vaccine (dated by TCRdb to about 2021). Context from the whole study: Because spike-specific TCR depth and breadth did not differ between the two schedules, AZD1222 recipients who got a second dose at roughly 4 weeks were pooled with those who got a second dose at roughly 12 weeks. Trial participants were enrolled into age subgroups of 18-55, 56-69 and 70-plus years, which contained about 150, 27 and 61 TCR-sequenced participants, respectively. TCR sequencing was performed for 230 to 250 trial participants, of whom 200 to 210 were given two doses of AZD1222 and some 26 were given two doses of MenACWY control vaccine.

With respect to this clone: No cognate antigen has been identified for it. There are no base qualities to consult, and no much larger clone falls within one base.

The label giving this sample's time point can be read as: baseline before first vaccination. Samples from vaccinated people were obtained from the UK trials COV001 and COV002, which included a single-blind randomized controlled phase 2/3 trial of AZD1222 (ChAdOx1 nCoV-19) in healthy adults. Trial participant PBMC samples were collected at day 0 and day 28 after the second dose for TCRbeta chain sequencing. The CDR3 regions of human TCRbeta chains were analyzed by immunosequencing. Per the source publication's procedure: Repertoire TCRs were matched against a reference library of SARS-CoV-2-specific TCRs generated with the MIRA antigen-specificity platform. Breadth was defined as the fraction of unique TCRs that were SARS-CoV-2-associated, and depth was defined as the fraction of total T cells that were SARS-CoV-2-associated. Using the MIRA data, each spike-specific TCR was assigned both to the spike region to which the TCR was reactive and to a CD4 or CD8 class. Log10-transformed breadth and depth values were compared by one-way ANOVA with Sidak's multiple comparisons tests. In TCRdb, the immuneACCESS table is reduced to in-frame sequences with V and J assigned. These tables do not hold every clone; where another copy was compared, an unresolved V gene accounts for under half, and the others remain unexplained. The DNA was the basis for D and trimming; V, J and clone size are from that table. The sample profile shows approximately 50,000 clones; approximately 89% of them were found once. The ten largest account for approximately 15% of the sample.

Study-wide conclusions, independent of this receptor: After two AZD1222 doses, both the breadth and the depth of spike-specific TCRs were significantly higher than at day 0 and than in MenACWY recipients. The whole spike protein was spanned by vaccine-associated CD4 TCRs, and dominant responses were seen in regions 160-218 and 743-854. Reportedly, almost half of the unique spike-specific TCRs recognized epitopes lying outside the regions that are mutated in the B.1.351 and B.1.1.7 variants. The 56-69-year group was small, and its depth increase did not reach significance, likely because of low power. Only five to seven AZD1222 recipients were SARS-CoV-2 seropositive at baseline, limiting conclusions about previously exposed vaccinees. Participants were mostly white British, with more females than males. The authors suggested clonal diversity may have been underestimated. Because no samples from the day 14 peak response were available, repertoires could be characterized only after the peak T cell response.

V ends up 0 bases short and J 0 bases short, with an unmatched junction base count of 8. Counted from cysteine to phenylalanine, this CDR3 has 18 amino acids. CDR3 DNA is the only sequence kept; it has 54 bases, read in frame from the first base. Looking up the germline V gene yields CDR1 MNHNS and CDR2 SASEGT. The V and J segments used are TRBV6-1 and TRBJ1-5, and 7 junctional nucleotides match TRBD1. The sample was peripheral blood, taken on day 0 of AZD1222 vaccination. This clonotype originated in an adult in good health. For the CDR3, the sequence is CASSEADRDSYSNQPQHF. The base sequence is TGTGCCAGCAGTGAAGCTGACCGGGACAGTTATAGCAATCAGCCCCAGCATTTT.